This paragraph reports one T cell receptor beta chain. The antigen is not known. The data were obtained in a study of T cell responses to AZD1222 COVID-19 vaccine. Regarding the study as a whole: Just 5 or 6 AZD1222 recipients tested seropositive at baseline.

The CDR3 extends over 13 amino acids. Trimming removed 0 bases at V and 9 bases at J, with 11 bases between. Produced via immunoSEQ multiplex PCR; TCRdb's table is partial and in-frame only. The data show 95,000 to 110,000 clones, around nine tenths seen once. The sequence derives from an adult in good health. The input for sequencing was peripheral blood, taken on day 0 of AZD1222 vaccination. The V call is TRBV12-3 or TRBV12-4, the J call TRBJ1-1; D unclear. CDR3 loop: CASSLAQTRKAFF. CDR3 DNA: TGTGCCAGCAGTTTAGCGCAGACAAGGAAAGCTTTCTTT.